Included here is one T cell receptor (beta chain) sequence, with context. Its antigen is still unknown. The sample holds no much larger clone one base away, and base qualities are not on file. The data stem from a study of cytomegalovirus exposure and HLA in healthy donors (dated 2017 in TCRdb). In terms of the full investigation: In an earlier analysis of 550 to 750 of the donors, approximately 260 Gb of sequence data and 90 million to 130 million unique TCR beta sequences from about 179 million T cells were reported. An early release covering roughly 640 HLA-typed donors comprised about 300 gigabases of sequencing data and about 90 million unique TCR sequences. Of the 398 genotyped donors, approximately 82% fell in the genetic ancestry cluster associated with self-reported Caucasian donors. The study aimed to test whether signatures of past pathogen exposure could be identified by cataloging public T cell receptors. The study profiled the T cell repertoires of some 610 subjects by immunosequencing and related them to cytomegalovirus serostatus. A separate validation cohort of over 95 different subjects was used in addition to the approximately 670-subject first cohort. To predict cytomegalovirus infection status, the study combined high-throughput TCR immunosequencing, statistical association of individual TCRs with disease status, and machine learning. A later analysis re-examined previously published TCR beta repertoires from around 670 donors and added high-resolution HLA genotyping to investigate patterns of TCR occurrence. The later analysis used no new phenotypic data to find candidate immune exposures, relying instead on TCR beta sequences and their occurrence across donors. An earlier analysis of several hundred of the donors applied high-throughput TCR beta sequencing to assess whether each TCR beta V gene segment acted as functional or pseudogenic. Donor age, sex, ethnicity and CMV serostatus were compiled together with the repertoire data. A later genetic analysis took genome-wide SNP genotypes for about 65% of the 666 donors and used that subset as a discovery cohort. Every discovery cohort repertoire had been produced on one sequencing platform. HLA typing included class I and class II loci at four-digit resolution. The number of donors typed differed by locus, with roughly 620-630 for A, B, C, DRB1 and DQB1, roughly 520 for DQA1, 600 to 610 for DPA1, and around 430 for DPB1. Four or five DR-DQ haplotypes were handled as single units for association and clustering, since linkage in the cohort was strong. Among almost 400 genotyped donors of the cohort, an average of about 240,000 unique TCR beta nucleotide sequences were sequenced per donor, roughly 20% of them non-productive.

The paper's findings and limits, for the study overall: The classifier was reported to diagnose cytomegalovirus status with high specificity and sensitivity in both the original cohort and the validation cohort. In vitro tests confirmed that a few of the cytomegalovirus-associated TCR beta chains recognize cytomegalovirus antigens. In a later analysis, HLA-associated TCR beta chains showed more clonal expansion and lower generation probabilities than non-associated chains that were equally common. According to a later genetic analysis, donors in an Asian-associated ancestry cluster had fewer N-insertions in productive TCRs than the approximately 710-donor mean. Across donors, most TCR sequences were observed very rarely, whereas some public TCRs were present in many individuals. In a later analysis, 16,951 TCR beta sequences were associated with specific HLA alleles at a false discovery rate of 0.05. Correlated functional status among segregating V segments might be attributable to linkage disequilibrium, but an unknown experimental factor could not be ruled out. The only immune exposure information available for the cohort was CMV serostatus. A later analysis found that TCR association rates varied across HLA loci, with DRB1 alleles showing the most associated TCRs and HLA-C alleles the fewest. The authors suggested that the approach could potentially be generalized to other disease states and immunological phenotypes. When HLA alleles, especially DR and DQ, strongly co-occurred, TCR associations were difficult to assign to individual alleles. Because HLA typing was missing for some donors at each locus, association tests included only the typed subset. Several of the top co-occurrence clusters appeared to be linked to parvovirus B19, influenza, CMV and Epstein-Barr virus, according to a later analysis. In a later analysis, most CMV-associated TCR beta chains were found to appear HLA-restricted, with HLA associations seemingly driven largely by CMV exposure. A cluster of highly shared sequence variants was judged likely to be a technical artifact of the sequencing pipeline. The 87-base-pair reads could not distinguish some IMGT-functional V segments, including TRBV6-2 and TRBV6-3, so those segments were excluded. The presence/absence analyses assumed that sequencing depth was roughly uniform across donors, and that assumption may not be true. Only TCR beta chains were sequenced in this cohort, and the absence of alpha or paired-chain data limited detectable features. A total of 164 TCR beta chains were listed by the study as associated with cytomegalovirus. A further reported finding was that TCR beta sequences accurately predicted the HLA-A and HLA-B alleles for most subjects in the first cohort. Broadly in line with IMGT annotations, most TCR beta V segments showed up in productive rearrangements about 87% or about 30% of the time in an earlier analysis of around 550 of the donors. Approximately 18 rarely observed V segments, including chromosome 9 orphons, were excluded from the earlier analysis of about 600 of the donors because counts were too low. In a later genetic analysis, a missense DCLRE1C variant was associated with V-gene and J-gene trimming of TCR beta chains, and the association was replicated in an independent cohort.

The cohort consisted of 666 healthy bone marrow donors. Cohort members were all nominally healthy when sampled, although unrecorded immune exposures were likely present. The donor tested CMV seronegative, placing the donor among the 300 to 450 seronegative members of the cohort. A peripheral blood sample was collected from each donor, and TCR beta sequencing was performed on peripheral blood mononuclear cells. Genomic DNA was extracted from the blood cell samples with the Qiagen DNeasy Blood Extraction Kit. The library was obtained by the immunoSEQ multiplex PCR assay. The multiplex PCR relied on a mix of 60 forward primers for TCR Vbeta segments and 13 reverse primers for TCR Jbeta segments. Amplification of the CDR3 region of rearranged TCR beta genes was performed with a multiplex PCR assay on genomic DNA. The Illumina HiSeq System was used to sequence the amplified TCR beta libraries as 87-base-pair reads. The original methods were these. A later analysis counted approximately 74 million unique TCR beta chains across the roughly 700 repertoires, and about 10 million of these chains were shared by at least two donors. A nearest-neighbor algorithm error-corrected the raw reads and collapsed the reads into unique sequences, merging closely related sequences to remove PCR and sequencing errors. Alignment of CDR3 sequences to IMGT reference sequences was used to assign V, D and J gene segments. For a sequence to be retained, at least a six-nucleotide match to both a V gene segment and a J gene segment was required. A rearrangement counted as productive if the CDR3 had no stop codons and remained in frame with V and J, and every other rearrangement counted as non-productive. Following IMGT convention, CDR3 was defined as the stretch from the second conserved V-encoded cysteine to the conserved J-encoded phenylalanine. Sequences without an unambiguous match to a single V gene segment were excluded from the earlier analysis of a few hundred of the donors. In an earlier analysis of 587 of the donors, V segments were called functional above 56.7% productive rearrangements and were called segregating when the between-donor standard deviation exceeded 5%. A statistical classification framework was built to diagnose cytomegalovirus status from the catalog of TCR beta chain sequences. In a later analysis, V and J genes were assigned by comparing TCR nucleotide sequences against IMGT/GENE-DB human TR gene sequences. In a later analysis, CDR3 sequences and most-parsimonious VDJ recombination scenarios were assigned using the TCRdist pipeline. In a later analysis, each TCR beta chain was defined by its CDR3 amino acid sequence together with its V-gene family, and reads lacking a unique V-gene family were excluded. To address suspected cross-contamination and a sequencing artifact, a later analysis removed 592 highly shared, low-generation-probability nucleotide sequences. In a later analysis, a clonal expansion index was calculated for each public chain from normalized within-repertoire ranks of inferred template counts. In a later analysis, generation probabilities were computed with a VDJ recombination model fitted to out-of-frame rearrangements, and the resulting probabilities were checked against IGoR. In a later analysis, TCR-TCR, TCR-HLA and TCR-CMV co-occurrence was scored with hypergeometric tests, and a repertoire-size bias correction was applied to TCR pairs. To estimate false discovery rates, a later analysis permuted the HLA or CMV assignments 20 times. In a later analysis, co-occurring TCRs were grouped with DBSCAN, and TCRdist sequence similarity was added when clustering was performed within HLA-allele-positive subsets. For co-occurrence clustering, repertoires with fewer than 30,000 or more than 120,000 public chains were excluded, along with five or six repertoires with anomalous nucleotide sharing. TCRdb limited this immuneACCESS table to in-frame rearrangements with V and J called. A share of clones is missing; checked studies link under half to unresolved V genes, and the rest is unexplained. Clone size and V and J calls were adopted from that table, with D and trimming inferred from the DNA. Present in this sample are roughly 150,000 clones, 85% of which were seen just once. 1% of the sample goes to the ten largest clones.

The CDR1 and CDR2 encoded by the germline V gene are LGHNA and YNFKEQ. The CDR3 measures 18 amino acids from cysteine to phenylalanine. The entry retains the CDR3 DNA only, 54 bases that are in frame from base 1. Trimming leaves V shorter by 0 bases and J shorter by 6 bases, with the junction holding 15 bases beyond the gene matches. The rearrangement joined TRBV4-2 to TRBJ2-3; TRBD2 matches 7 bases in the middle. The sequenced sample was PBMCs. This clonotype originated in a boy aged 2 to 10 in good health and CMV-seronegative. The CDR3 protein is CASSQDMLAGVFSDTQYF. The DNA sequence is given as TGTGCCAGCAGCCAAGATATGTTGGCGGGGGTTTTCTCGGATACGCAGTATTTT.